The entry below describes one T cell receptor beta chain. Some clones are missing from TCRdb's copy, which holds only in-frame ones; the method was immunoSEQ multiplex PCR. The sample yields about 88,000 clones, more than 75% seen once. The record originates from a study of blood T cell repertoires in COVID-19. About the study: COVID-19 samples collected from the United States, Italy and Spain covered acute and convalescent phases. T cells, B-cell-depleted T cells, or PBMCs supplied cDNA or gDNA.

The sequenced sample was peripheral blood. The receptor was isolated from a woman aged 70-85 years with acute or convalescent COVID-19.

The CDR3 nucleotides are TGCGCCAGCAGCCAAGAATTTAGAGGGCTCAACACTGAAGCTTTCTTT. It codes for CASSQEFRGLNTEAFF. The genes are TRBV4-3 and TRBJ1-1; D is unclear. Germline CDR1 LGHNA, CDR2 YSLEER. The CDR3 is 16 amino acids. V was pared by 0 bases and J by 2 bases, with 13 bases between.